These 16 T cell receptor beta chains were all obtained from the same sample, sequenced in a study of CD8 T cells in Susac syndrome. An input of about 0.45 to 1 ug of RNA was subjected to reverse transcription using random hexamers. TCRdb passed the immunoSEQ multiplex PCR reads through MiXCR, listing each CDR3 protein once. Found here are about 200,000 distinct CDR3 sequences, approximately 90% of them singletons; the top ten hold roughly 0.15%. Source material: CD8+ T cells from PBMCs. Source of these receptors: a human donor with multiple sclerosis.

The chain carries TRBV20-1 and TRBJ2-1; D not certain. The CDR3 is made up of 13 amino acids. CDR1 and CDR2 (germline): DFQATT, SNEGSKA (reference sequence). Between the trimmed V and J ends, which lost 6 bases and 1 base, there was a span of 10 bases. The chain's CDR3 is CSAVEGSYNEQFF. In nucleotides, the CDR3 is TGCAGTGCCGTGGAAGGTTCCTACAATGAGCAGTTCTTC.

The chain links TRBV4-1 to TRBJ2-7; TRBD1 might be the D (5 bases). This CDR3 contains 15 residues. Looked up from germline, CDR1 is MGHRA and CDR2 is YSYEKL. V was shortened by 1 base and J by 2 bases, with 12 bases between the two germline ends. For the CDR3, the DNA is TGCGCCAGCAGCCAAGTGCAGGGTGTTGCCTACGAGCAGTACTTC. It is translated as CASSQVQGVAYEQYF.

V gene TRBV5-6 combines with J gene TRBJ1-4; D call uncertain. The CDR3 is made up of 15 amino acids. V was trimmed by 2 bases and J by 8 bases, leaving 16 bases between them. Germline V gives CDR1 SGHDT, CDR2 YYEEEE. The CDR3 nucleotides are TGTGCCAGCAGCTTTTGGTCCCCTACGGGCGAAAAACTGTTTTTT. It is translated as CASSFWSPTGEKLFF.

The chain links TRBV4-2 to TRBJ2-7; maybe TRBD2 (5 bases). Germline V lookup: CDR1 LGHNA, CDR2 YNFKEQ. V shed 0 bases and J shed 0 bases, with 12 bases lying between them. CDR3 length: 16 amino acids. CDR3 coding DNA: TGTGCCAGCAGCCAAGAAGCGAACGGAGGCTCCTACGAGCAGTACTTC. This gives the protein CASSQEANGGSYEQYF.

CDR3 bases: TGCAGTGCTAGAGATCTGTCGGGACTACGAACGCAGTATTTT. Amino acids: CSARDLSGLRTQYF. This chain connects TRBV20-1 to TRBJ2-3, with TRBD2 matching 7 bases. CDR3 length equals 14 residues. Per the germline V gene, CDR1 is DFQATT and CDR2 is SNEGSKA (reference sequence). V lost 0 bases to trimming and J lost 9 bases; unmatched junction nucleotides: 9.

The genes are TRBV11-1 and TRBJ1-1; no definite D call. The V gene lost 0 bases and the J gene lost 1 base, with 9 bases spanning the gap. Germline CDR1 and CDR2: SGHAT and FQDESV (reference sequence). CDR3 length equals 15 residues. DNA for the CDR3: TGTGCCAGCAGCTTAGCGCCCCAGGAGAACACTGAAGCTTTCTTT. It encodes CASSLAPQENTEAFF.

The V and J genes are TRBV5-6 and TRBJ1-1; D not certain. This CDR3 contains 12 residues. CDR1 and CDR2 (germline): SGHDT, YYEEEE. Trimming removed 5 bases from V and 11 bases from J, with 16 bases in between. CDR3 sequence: CASSLSYSEAFF. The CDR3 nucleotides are TGTGCCAGCAGTTTAAGCTACAGTGAGGCTTTCTTT.

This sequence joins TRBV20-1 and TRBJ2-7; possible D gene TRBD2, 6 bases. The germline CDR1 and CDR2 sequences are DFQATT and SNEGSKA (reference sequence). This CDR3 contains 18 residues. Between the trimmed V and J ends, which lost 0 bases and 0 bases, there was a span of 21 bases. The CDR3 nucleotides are TGCAGTGCTAGAGACCCCCGGGGGACGGGAACGAGCTCCTACGAGCAGTACTTC. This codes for CSARDPRGTGTSSYEQYF.

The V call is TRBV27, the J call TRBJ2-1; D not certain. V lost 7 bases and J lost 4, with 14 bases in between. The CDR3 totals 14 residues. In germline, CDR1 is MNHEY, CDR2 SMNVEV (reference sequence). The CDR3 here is CASTPDPPYNEQFF. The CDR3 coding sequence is TGTGCCAGCACCCCCGATCCCCCTTACAATGAGCAGTTCTTC.

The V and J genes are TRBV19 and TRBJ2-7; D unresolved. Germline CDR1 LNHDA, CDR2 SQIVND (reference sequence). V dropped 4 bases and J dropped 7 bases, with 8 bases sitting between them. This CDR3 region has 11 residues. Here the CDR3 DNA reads TGTGCCAGTAGTACCCCGTGGGAGCAGTACTTC. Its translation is CASSTPWEQYF.

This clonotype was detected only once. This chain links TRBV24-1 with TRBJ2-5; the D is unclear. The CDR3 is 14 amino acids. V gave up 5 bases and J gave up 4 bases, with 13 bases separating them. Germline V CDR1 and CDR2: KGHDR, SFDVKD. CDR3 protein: CATSVFSDPETQYF. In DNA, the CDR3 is TGTGCCACCAGTGTCTTTTCCGATCCAGAGACCCAGTACTTC.

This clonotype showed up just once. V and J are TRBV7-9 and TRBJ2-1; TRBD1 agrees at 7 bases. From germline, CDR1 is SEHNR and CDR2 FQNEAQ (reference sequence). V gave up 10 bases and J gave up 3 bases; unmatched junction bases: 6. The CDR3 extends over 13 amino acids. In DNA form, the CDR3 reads TGTGCCATTAGGGACAGACTCTACAATGAGCAGTTCTTC. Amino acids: CAIRDRLYNEQFF.

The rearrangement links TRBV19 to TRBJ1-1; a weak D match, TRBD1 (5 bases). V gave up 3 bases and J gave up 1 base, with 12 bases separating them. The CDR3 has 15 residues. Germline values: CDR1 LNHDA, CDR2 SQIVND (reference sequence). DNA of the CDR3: TGTGCCAGTAGTATCGGGGGAGGTCCGAACACTGAAGCTTTCTTT. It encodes CASSIGGGPNTEAFF.

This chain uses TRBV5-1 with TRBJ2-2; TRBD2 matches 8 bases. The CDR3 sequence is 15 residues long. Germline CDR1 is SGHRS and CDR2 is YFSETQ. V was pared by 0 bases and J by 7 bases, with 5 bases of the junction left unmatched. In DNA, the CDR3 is TGCGCCAGCAGCTTGGAATTAGCGGGATTCGGGGAGCTGTTTTTT. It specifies CASSLELAGFGELFF.

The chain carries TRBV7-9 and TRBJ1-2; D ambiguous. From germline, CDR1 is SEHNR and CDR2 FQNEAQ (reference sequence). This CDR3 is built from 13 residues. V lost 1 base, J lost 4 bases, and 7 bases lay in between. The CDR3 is CASSLEEVYGYTF. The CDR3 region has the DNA TGTGCCAGCAGCTTAGAGGAGGTCTATGGCTACACCTTC. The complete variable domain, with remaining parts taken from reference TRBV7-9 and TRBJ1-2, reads DTGVSQNPRHKITKRGQNVTFRCDPISEHNRLYWYRQTLGQGPEFLTYFQNEAQLEKSRLLSDRFSAERPKGSFSTLEIQRTEQGDSAMYLCASSLEEVYGYTFGSGTRLTVV.

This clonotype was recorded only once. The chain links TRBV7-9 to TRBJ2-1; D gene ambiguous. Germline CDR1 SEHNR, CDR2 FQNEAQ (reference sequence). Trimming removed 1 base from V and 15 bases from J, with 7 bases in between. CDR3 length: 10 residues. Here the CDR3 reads CASSLVLPFF. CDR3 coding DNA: TGTGCCAGCAGCTTAGTACTTCCGTTCTTC.